The source of this T cell receptor beta chain is a study of cytomegalovirus exposure and HLA in healthy donors. Findings of the study overall: Solely CMV serostatus was available to characterize immune exposure.

Concerning this clone itself: What it binds is unknown.

PCR amplification relied on 60 Vbeta primers (plus 13 Jbeta primers). Assay: immunoSEQ multiplex PCR; the TCRdb copy retains only in-frame clones and omits some. The sample carries roughly 90,000 clones, around four fifths recorded once. This CDR3 contains 15 residues. CDR1 MNHNS and CDR2 SASEGT come from the germline V gene. Trimming pared 11 bases from V and 8 bases from J, leaving 24 bases between. This chain connects TRBV6-1 to TRBJ1-4; unclear D gene. The sequencing sample was made of PBMCs. The origin of this receptor is a man aged 30 to 45 in good health and CMV-seropositive. CDR3 sequence reads: CASTPSIVAGEKLFF. CDR3 coding DNA: TGTGCCTCCACCCCCAGCATAGTGGCCGGGGAAAAACTGTTTTTT.